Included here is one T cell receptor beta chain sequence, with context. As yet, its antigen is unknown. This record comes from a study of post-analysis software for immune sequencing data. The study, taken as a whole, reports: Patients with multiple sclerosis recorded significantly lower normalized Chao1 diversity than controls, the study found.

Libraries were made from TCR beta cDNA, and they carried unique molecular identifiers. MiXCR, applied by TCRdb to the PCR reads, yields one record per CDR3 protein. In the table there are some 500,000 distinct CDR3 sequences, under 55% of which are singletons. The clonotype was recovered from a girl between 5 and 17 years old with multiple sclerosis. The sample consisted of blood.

This CDR3 reads CSVEVSMNTEAFF. CDR3 DNA sequence: TGCAGCGTTGAAGTGTCAATGAACACTGAAGCTTTCTTT. V is TRBV29-1 and J is TRBJ1-1, with D unclear. The CDR3 is 13 amino acids. V lost 1 base and J lost 0, with 6 bases in between. Germline lookup yields CDR1 SQVTM and CDR2 ANQGSEA.